The 15 T cell receptor beta chains reported below all come from one sample, sequenced in a study of T-cell memory formation after mild COVID-19. A single record per CDR3 protein comes from TCRdb applying MiXCR to the 5' RACE reads. The sample lists around 300,000 distinct CDR3 sequences; roughly 13% were seen once. The material sequenced was PBMCs or a T cell subset sorted from them (not recorded which). The receptors here all came from a man younger than 35 who had mild COVID-19 (a few samples of this study predate the infection). Cell type and time point are not known.

This clonotype was seen only a few times. The J gene is TRBJ1-2, the V gene TRBV9; D unresolved. V shed 4 bases and J shed 8 bases, with 9 bases lying between them. Germline CDR1 reads SGDLS; CDR2 reads YYNGEE. There are 11 residues in the CDR3. The CDR3 DNA sequence: TGTGCCAGCAGCTCTTGGGGAGGCTACACCTTC. This sequence encodes CASSSWGGYTF.

The chain uses TRBV9 and TRBJ1-1; D remains ambiguous. This CDR3 comprises 14 residues. V dropped 0 bases and J dropped 4 bases, with 10 bases sitting between them. Germline lookup yields CDR1 SGDLS and CDR2 YYNGEE. The CDR3 DNA reads TGTGCCAGCAGCGTAGTGGGAAAGGGCACTGAAGCTTTCTTT. This translates into CASSVVGKGTEAFF.

This clonotype was picked up a small number of times. The J gene is TRBJ2-5, the V gene TRBV7-9; TRBD1 matches 8 bases. J lost 4 bases, V lost 5 bases, and 9 bases had no gene match. CDR1 SEHNR and CDR2 FQNEAQ come from the germline V gene (reference sequence). The CDR3 is 15 residues long. CDR3 protein: CASSPRDRSRETQYF. Written as DNA, the CDR3 is TGTGCCAGCAGCCCTAGGGACAGGTCCCGAGAGACCCAGTACTTC.

The rearrangement links TRBV4-3 to TRBJ1-5, with D possibly being TRBD1 (6 bases). CDR1 LGHNA and CDR2 YSLEER come from the germline V gene. The CDR3 spans 15 residues. The ends were cut back, 0 bases at V and 8 bases at J, with 14 bases in the middle. This CDR3 reads CASSQDPGAGEPQHF. The CDR3 DNA follows: TGCGCCAGCAGCCAAGATCCGGGGGCCGGGGAGCCCCAGCATTTT.

In this sample, this clonotype turned up a few times. This chain links TRBV14 with TRBJ1-3; D is unresolved. Germline-derived CDR1 and CDR2 are SGHDN and FVKESK. The length of the CDR3 is 15 residues. The ends were cut back, 3 bases at V and 0 bases at J, with 9 bases in the middle. The CDR3 loop reads CASSHRASSGNTIYF. CDR3 bases: TGTGCCAGCAGCCATAGGGCGAGCTCTGGAAACACCATATATTTT.

This clonotype appeared a few times. The rearrangement links TRBV5-5 to TRBJ2-7; D perhaps matches TRBD1 (5 bases). This CDR3 spans 12 amino acids. Trimming cost V 4 bases and J 3 bases, with 8 bases left between them. Germline V gene data show CDR1 as SGHKS and CDR2 as YYEKEE (reference sequence). The CDR3 DNA reads as TGTGCCAGCAGCGGAGACAGCTACGAGCAGTACTTC. As protein: CASSGDSYEQYF.

The chain uses TRBV4-3 and TRBJ2-1; D ambiguous. From germline, CDR1 is LGHNA and CDR2 YSLEER. V was shortened by 4 bases and J by 5 bases, with 12 bases between the two germline ends. CDR3 size: 14 residues. The CDR3 DNA reads TGCGCCAGCAGCCCTATCGGCAGGAACAATGAGCAGTTCTTC. Encoded protein: CASSPIGRNNEQFF.

This clonotype showed up many times. The rearrangement joins TRBV7-6 to TRBJ2-5; a weak D match, TRBD1 (6 bases). Germline V gene lookup returns CDR1 SGHVS and CDR2 FNYEAQ. V was shortened by 1 base and J by 0 bases, with 12 bases between the two germline ends. CDR3 length: 16 amino acids. Here the CDR3 DNA reads TGTGCCAGCAGCTTAGGGACAGCGAAGTACCAAGAGACCCAGTACTTC. It encodes CASSLGTAKYQETQYF. Filled out from reference TRBV7-6 and TRBJ2-5, the complete variable domain reads GAGVSQSPRYKVTKRGQDVALRCDPISGHVSLYWYRQALGQGPEFLTYFNYEAQQDKSGLPNDRFSAERPEGSISTLTIQRTEQRDSAMYRCASSLGTAKYQETQYFGPGTRLLVL.

The J gene is TRBJ2-5, the V gene TRBV6-2 or TRBV6-3; no definite D call. Germline CDR1 and CDR2: MNHEY and SVGEGT. CDR3 length: 13 amino acids. Deletions cut 6 bases from V and 5 bases from J, with 13 bases between. The CDR3 loop reads CASRPGLGETQYF. The CDR3 nucleotides are TGTGCCAGCAGACCGGGCCTCGGGGAGACCCAGTACTTC.

J is TRBJ1-4 and V is TRBV29-1; D unresolved. Germline V gene data show CDR1 as SQVTM and CDR2 as ANQGSEA. The V end lost 8 bases, the J end lost 4 bases, and 11 bases lay between the germline ends. This CDR3 is built from 12 residues. The CDR3 region has the DNA TGCAGCCACTCAGGAGATAATGAAAAACTGTTTTTT. As protein: CSHSGDNEKLFF.

The CDR3 reads CASSVAEGRETQYF. DNA of the CDR3: TGCGCCAGCAGCGTGGCCGAGGGGAGGGAGACCCAGTACTTC. J is TRBJ2-5 and V is TRBV5-1, with TRBD2 as a possible D gene (6 bases). Trimming removed 4 bases from V and 5 bases from J, with 15 bases in between. The CDR3 is made up of 14 amino acids. Germline V gives CDR1 SGHRS, CDR2 YFSETQ.

This clonotype was found a few times. The J gene is TRBJ2-3, the V gene TRBV24-1, with 10 bases that match TRBD1. This CDR3 spans 15 amino acids. Per the germline V gene, CDR1 is KGHDR and CDR2 is SFDVKD. V lost 3 bases and J lost 10; bases outside the gene matches: 9. The CDR3 loop is CATSDPGQGSFPQYF. In DNA form, the CDR3 reads TGTGCCACCAGTGATCCGGGACAGGGGTCGTTCCCGCAGTATTTT.

Here the CDR3 reads CASSQNINQPQHF. In DNA form, the CDR3 reads TGTGCCAGCAGCCAAAACATTAATCAGCCCCAGCATTTT. The genes are TRBV9 and TRBJ1-5, with D uncertain. The V end lost 4 bases, the J end lost 4 bases, and 9 bases lay between the germline ends. CDR1 and CDR2 (germline): SGDLS, YYNGEE. This CDR3 has 13 amino acids.

There are a few counts of this clonotype. The V call is TRBV7-3, the J call TRBJ2-1; 10 nucleotides align to TRBD2. The junction had 10 bases not matched to a gene; V was cut back by 5 bases and J by 6 bases. There are 16 residues in the CDR3. Germline V gene data show CDR1 as SGHTA and CDR2 as FQGTGA. CDR3 nucleotides: TGTGCCAGCAGCAAACGGGGAGCGGGGGGGCCCAATGAGCAGTTCTTC. This gives the protein CASSKRGAGGPNEQFF.

The chain recombines TRBV5-1 with TRBJ2-1; the match to TRBD1 covers 7 bases. Unmatched junction bases numbered 5, after V lost 4 bases and J lost 7 bases. The CDR3 is 13 amino acids. Germline V lookup: CDR1 SGHRS, CDR2 YFSETQ. The CDR3 spells CASSPTGLNEQFF. Written as DNA, the CDR3 is TGCGCCAGCAGCCCGACAGGGCTGAATGAGCAGTTCTTC. The whole variable domain, filled in from reference TRBV5-1 and TRBJ2-1, reads KAGVTQTPRYLIKTRGQQVTLSCSPISGHRSVSWYQQTPGQGLQFLFEYFSETQRNKGNFPGRFSGRQFSNSRSEMNVSTLELGDSALYLCASSPTGLNEQFFGPGTRLTVL.